Listed below are T cell receptor beta chains from one sample, sequenced in a study of T cell responses to AZD1222 COVID-19 vaccine. The method was immunoSEQ multiplex PCR; TCRdb's version includes in-frame clones alone and lacks a portion of them. Here the sample spans 210,000 or so clones, roughly 91% being singletons. The sample consisted of peripheral blood, taken on day 0 of MenACWY control vaccination. Source of these receptors: an adult in good health. Both conserved end residues are part of each CDR3. The D gene is left open where the match is weak. Only some rows state a clone size, as once, few, many or a class for expanded clones.

>TRBV5-6|-|TRBD1|TRBJ2-2
TGTGCCAGCAGCTTGGCACAGGGGGCATTTGTCGGGGAGCTGTTTTTT
CASSLAQGAFVGELFF
>TRBV5-1|-|TRBD1|TRBJ1-2
TGCGCCAGCAGGGTCGGGTCAGGGGGAGTCTATGGCTACACCTTC
CASRVGSGGVYGYTF
>TRBV7-2|-|TRBD2|TRBJ2-5
TGTGCCAGCAGCTTAGCGGCTACGCGGGAGGAGACCCAGTACTTC
CASSLAATREETQYF
>TRBV6-5|-|-|TRBJ1-3
TGTGCCAGCACCGGACCCTCCTCTGGAAACACCATATATTTT
CASTGPSSGNTIYF
>TRBV3-1/TRBV3-2|-|-|TRBJ1-2
TGTGCCAGCAGCCCTACGGGTAGGGAACGTAATGGCTACACCTTC
CASSPTGRERNGYTF
>TRBV3-1/TRBV3-2|-|-|TRBJ2-7
TGTGCCAGCAGCTATGGGCCCTACGAGCAGTACTTC
CASSYGPYEQYF
>TRBV12-3/TRBV12-4|once|-|TRBJ1-2
TGTGCCAGCAGTTTGTACAGTTCCAATGGCTACACCTTC
CASSLYSSNGYTF
>TRBV5-4|-|-|TRBJ1-1
TGTGCCAGCAGCTTGATAGGGGAGACTGAAGCTTTCTTT
CASSLIGETEAFF
>TRBV18|-|-|TRBJ1-2
TGTGCCAGCTCACCATTGGGAACAACAGGCGGCTACACCTTC
CASSPLGTTGGYTF
>TRBV12-3/TRBV12-4|-|-|TRBJ1-4
TGTGCCAGCAGTTTTGGCAGTAATGAAAAACTGTTTTTT
CASSFGSNEKLFF
>TRBV7-2|-|-|TRBJ1-1
TGTGCCAGCAGCCTCCCGACGGTGAGGCAAAGGAGCACTGAAGCTTTCTTT
CASSLPTVRQRSTEAFF
>TRBV19|-|-|TRBJ1-5
TGTGCCAGTAAGGTAGGGCCTAATAGCAATCAGCCCCAGCATTTT
CASKVGPNSNQPQHF
>TRBV4-2|-|-|TRBJ1-1
TGTGCCAGCAGCCCACGAGGGGTGGGAAGCACTGAAGCTTTCTTT
CASSPRGVGSTEAFF
>TRBV27|once|-|TRBJ2-2
TGTGCCAGCAGTTTGTTGGGAACAGGGAACACCGGGGAGCTGTTTTTT
CASSLLGTGNTGELFF
>TRBV2|-|-|TRBJ1-6
TGTGCCAGCAGCGCACAGGGAGGGCCCAATTCACCCCTCCACTTT
CASSAQGGPNSPLHF
>TRBV30|-|TRBD1|TRBJ1-6
TGTGCCGTTAGGACAGGGTCTTCACCCCTCCACTTT
CAVRTGSSPLHF
>TRBV30|-|-|TRBJ1-4
TGTGCCTGGAGTCCCGGACATGGCGGTGAAAAACTGTTTTTT
CAWSPGHGGEKLFF